Listed here is a single TCR beta chain. This may come from a read error, since a much larger clone is one base off. TCRdb passed the reads through MiXCR, listing each CDR3 protein once. The sample has fewer than 250,000 distinct CDR3 sequences, roughly 26% seen once. This record belongs to a study of kidney transplant recipient with SARS-CoV-2 infection. The CDR3 consists of 13 residues. Germline V CDR1 and CDR2: SGHNT, YYREEE (reference sequence). The chain employs TRBV5-4 and TRBJ2-7; tentative D call: TRBD2 (5 bases). Sample: a blood sample, taken at baseline and on day 111 from a kidney transplant recipient. The TCR was taken from a male patient in his thirties who had COVID-19 and was a kidney transplant recipient. Some T cells may have come from the graft donor. The CDR3 protein is CASSLAIDYVQYF. In DNA form, the CDR3 reads TGTGCCAGCAGCTTGGCTATCGACTACGTGCAGTACTTC.